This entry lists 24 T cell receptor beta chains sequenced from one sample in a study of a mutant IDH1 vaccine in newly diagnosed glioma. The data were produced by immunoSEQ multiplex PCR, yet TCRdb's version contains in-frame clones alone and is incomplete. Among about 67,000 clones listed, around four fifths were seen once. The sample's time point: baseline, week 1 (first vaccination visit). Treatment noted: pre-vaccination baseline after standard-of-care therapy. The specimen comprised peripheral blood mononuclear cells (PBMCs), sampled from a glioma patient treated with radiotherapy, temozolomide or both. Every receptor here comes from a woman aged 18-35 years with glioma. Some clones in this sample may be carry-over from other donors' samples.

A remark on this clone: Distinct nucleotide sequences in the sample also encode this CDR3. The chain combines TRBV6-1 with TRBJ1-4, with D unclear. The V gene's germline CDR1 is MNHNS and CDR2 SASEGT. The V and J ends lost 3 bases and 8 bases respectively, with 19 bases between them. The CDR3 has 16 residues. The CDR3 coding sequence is TGTGCCAGCAGTGACGGACGGCTTTCTGAAGGGGAAAAACTGTTTTTT. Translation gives CASSDGRLSEGEKLFF.

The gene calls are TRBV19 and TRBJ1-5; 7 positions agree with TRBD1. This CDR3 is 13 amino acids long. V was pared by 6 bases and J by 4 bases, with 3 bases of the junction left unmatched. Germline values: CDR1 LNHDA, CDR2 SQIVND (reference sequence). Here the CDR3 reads CASRQGGNQPQHF. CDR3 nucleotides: TGTGCCAGTAGGCAGGGGGGAAATCAGCCCCAGCATTTT.

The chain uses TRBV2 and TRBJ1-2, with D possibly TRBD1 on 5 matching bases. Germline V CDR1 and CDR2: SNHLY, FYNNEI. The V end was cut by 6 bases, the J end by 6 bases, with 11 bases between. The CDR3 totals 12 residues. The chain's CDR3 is CASRVGGDGYTF. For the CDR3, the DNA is TGTGCCAGCAGAGTGGGAGGGGATGGCTACACCTTC.

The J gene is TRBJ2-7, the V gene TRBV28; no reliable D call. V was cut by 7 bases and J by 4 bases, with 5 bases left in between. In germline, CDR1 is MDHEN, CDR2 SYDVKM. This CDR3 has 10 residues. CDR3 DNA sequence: TGTGCCAGCAATGGGTACGAGCAGTACTTC. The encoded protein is CASNGYEQYF.

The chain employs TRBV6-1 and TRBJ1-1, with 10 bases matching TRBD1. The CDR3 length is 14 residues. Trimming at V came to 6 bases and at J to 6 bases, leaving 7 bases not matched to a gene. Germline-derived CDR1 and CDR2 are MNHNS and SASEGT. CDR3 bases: TGTGCCAGCAGCTTAGGGACAGGGGCTTCTGAAGCTTTCTTT. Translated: CASSLGTGASEAFF.

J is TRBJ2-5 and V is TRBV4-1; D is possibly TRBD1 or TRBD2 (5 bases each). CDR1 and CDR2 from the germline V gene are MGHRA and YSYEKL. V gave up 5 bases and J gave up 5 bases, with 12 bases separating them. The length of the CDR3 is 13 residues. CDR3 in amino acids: CASSLGPLETQYF. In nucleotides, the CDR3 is TGCGCCAGCAGCTTGGGACCTTTGGAGACCCAGTACTTC.

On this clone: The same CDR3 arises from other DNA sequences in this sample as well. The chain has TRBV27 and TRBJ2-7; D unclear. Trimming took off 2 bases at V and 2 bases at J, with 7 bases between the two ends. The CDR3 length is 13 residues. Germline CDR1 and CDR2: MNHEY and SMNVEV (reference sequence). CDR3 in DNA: TGTGCCAGCAGTTTAGGGCTTCCCTACGAGCAGTACTTC. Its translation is CASSLGLPYEQYF.

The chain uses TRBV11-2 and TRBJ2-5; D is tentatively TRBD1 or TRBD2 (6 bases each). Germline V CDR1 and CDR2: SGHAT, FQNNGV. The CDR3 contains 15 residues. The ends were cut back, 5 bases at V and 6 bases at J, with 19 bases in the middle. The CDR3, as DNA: TGTGCCAGCAGCGAGGGGGGCAGGGCGATAAAGACCCAGTACTTC. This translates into CASSEGGRAIKTQYF.

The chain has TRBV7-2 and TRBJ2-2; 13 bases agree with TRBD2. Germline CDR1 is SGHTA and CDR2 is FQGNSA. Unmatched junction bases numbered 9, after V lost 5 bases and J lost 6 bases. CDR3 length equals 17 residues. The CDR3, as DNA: TGTGCCAGCAGCCAACCGGGACTAGCGGGGCAGTCCGGGGAGCTGTTTTTT. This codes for CASSQPGLAGQSGELFF.

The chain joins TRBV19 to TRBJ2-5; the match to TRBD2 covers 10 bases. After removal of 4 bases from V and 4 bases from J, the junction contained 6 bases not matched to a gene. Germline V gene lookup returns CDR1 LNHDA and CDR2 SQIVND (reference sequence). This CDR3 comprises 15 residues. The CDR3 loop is CASSKLAGERETQYF. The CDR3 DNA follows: TGTGCCAGTAGTAAGCTAGCGGGAGAGAGAGAGACCCAGTACTTC.

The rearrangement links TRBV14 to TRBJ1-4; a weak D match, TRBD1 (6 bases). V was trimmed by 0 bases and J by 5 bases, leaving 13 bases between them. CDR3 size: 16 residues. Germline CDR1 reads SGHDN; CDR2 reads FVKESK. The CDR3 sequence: CASSQDLAGVNEKLFF. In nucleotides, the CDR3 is TGTGCCAGCAGCCAAGATCTGGCAGGGGTAAATGAAAAACTGTTTTTT.

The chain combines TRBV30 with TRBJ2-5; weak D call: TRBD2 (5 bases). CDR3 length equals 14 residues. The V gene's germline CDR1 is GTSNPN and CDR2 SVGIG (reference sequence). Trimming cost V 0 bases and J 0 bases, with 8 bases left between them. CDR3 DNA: TGTGCCTGGAGTGTATCGGGGTACCAAGAGACCCAGTACTTC. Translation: CAWSVSGYQETQYF.

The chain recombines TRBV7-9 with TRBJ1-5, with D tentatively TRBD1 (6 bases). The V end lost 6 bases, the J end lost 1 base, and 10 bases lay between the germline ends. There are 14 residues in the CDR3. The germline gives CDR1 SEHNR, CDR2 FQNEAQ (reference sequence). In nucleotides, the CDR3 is TGTGCCAGCAGTCCGGGGGGCAGCAATCAGCCCCAGCATTTT. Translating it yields CASSPGGSNQPQHF.

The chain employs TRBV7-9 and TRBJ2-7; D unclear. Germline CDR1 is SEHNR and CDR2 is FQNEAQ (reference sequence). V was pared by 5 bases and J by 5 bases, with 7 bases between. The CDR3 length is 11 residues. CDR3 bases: TGTGCCAGCAGCCTAACTCACGAGCAGTACTTC. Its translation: CASSLTHEQYF. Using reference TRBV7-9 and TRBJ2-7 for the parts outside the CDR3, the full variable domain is DTGVSQNPRHKITKRGQNVTFRCDPISEHNRLYWYRQTLGQGPEFLTYFQNEAQLEKSRLLSDRFSAERPKGSFSTLEIQRTEQGDSAMYLCASSLTHEQYFGPGTRLTVT.

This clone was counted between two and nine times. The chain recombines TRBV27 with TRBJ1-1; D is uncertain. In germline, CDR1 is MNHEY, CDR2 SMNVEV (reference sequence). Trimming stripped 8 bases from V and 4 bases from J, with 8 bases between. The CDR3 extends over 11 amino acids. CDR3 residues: CASGRLTEAFF. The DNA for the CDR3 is TGTGCCAGCGGTCGCCTCACTGAAGCTTTCTTT.

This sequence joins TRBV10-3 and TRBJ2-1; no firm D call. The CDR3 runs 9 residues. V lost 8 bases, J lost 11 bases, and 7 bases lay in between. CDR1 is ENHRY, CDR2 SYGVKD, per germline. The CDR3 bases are TGTGCCATCTCGGAGCAGCAGTTCTTC. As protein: CAISEQQFF.

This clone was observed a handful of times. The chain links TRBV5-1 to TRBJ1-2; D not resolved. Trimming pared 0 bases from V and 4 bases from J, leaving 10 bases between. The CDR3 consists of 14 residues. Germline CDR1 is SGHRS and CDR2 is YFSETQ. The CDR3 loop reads CASSLEAGGYGYTF. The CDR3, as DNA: TGCGCCAGCAGCTTGGAAGCAGGAGGCTATGGCTACACCTTC.

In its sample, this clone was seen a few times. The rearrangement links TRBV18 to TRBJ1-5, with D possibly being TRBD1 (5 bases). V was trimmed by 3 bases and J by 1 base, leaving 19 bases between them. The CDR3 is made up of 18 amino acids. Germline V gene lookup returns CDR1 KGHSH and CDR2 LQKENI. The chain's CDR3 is CASSPKSPGTLSNQPQHF. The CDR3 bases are TGTGCCAGCTCACCCAAAAGCCCCGGGACTCTGAGCAATCAGCCCCAGCATTTT.

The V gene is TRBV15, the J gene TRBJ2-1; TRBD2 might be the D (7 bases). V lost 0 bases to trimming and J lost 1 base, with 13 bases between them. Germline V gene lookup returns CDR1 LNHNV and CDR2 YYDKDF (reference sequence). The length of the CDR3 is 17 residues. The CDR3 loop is CATSRDLGGGSYNEQFF. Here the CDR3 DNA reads TGTGCCACCAGCAGAGATTTAGGGGGGGGTTCCTACAATGAGCAGTTCTTC.

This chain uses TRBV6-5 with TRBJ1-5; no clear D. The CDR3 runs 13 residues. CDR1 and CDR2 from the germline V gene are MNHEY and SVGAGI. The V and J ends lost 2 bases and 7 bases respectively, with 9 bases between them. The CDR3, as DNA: TGTGCCAGCAGTTACGAGGGAGGGCAGCCCCAGCATTTT. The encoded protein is CASSYEGGQPQHF.

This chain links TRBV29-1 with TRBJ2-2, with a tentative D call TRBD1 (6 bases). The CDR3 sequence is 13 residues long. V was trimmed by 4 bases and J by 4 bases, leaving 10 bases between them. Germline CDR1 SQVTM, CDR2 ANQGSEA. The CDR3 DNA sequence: TGCAGCGTTGTAGCAGGGGTCACCGGGGAGCTGTTTTTT. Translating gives CSVVAGVTGELFF.

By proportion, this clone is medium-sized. CDR3: CATNTPEVQDKAFF. The CDR3 DNA reads as TGTGCCACCAATACGCCTGAGGTGCAGGATAAAGCTTTCTTT. The gene calls are TRBV15 and TRBJ1-1; D is ambiguous. The germline V gene has CDR1 LNHNV and CDR2 YYDKDF (reference sequence). The CDR3 length is 14 residues. V was cut by 7 bases and J by 9 bases, with 21 bases left in between.

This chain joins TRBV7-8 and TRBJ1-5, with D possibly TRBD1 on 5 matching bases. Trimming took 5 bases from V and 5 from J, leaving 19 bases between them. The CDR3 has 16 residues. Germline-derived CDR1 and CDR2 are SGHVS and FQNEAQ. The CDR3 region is CASSPLGALGDQPQHF. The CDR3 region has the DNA TGTGCCAGCAGCCCCTTAGGGGCGTTAGGAGATCAGCCCCAGCATTTT.

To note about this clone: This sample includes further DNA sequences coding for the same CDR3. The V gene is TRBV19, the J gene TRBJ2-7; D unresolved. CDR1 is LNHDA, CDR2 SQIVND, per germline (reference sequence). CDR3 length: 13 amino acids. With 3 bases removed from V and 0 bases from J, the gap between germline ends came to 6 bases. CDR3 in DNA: TGTGCCAGTAGTATCGCACGCTCCTACGAGCAGTACTTC. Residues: CASSIARSYEQYF.